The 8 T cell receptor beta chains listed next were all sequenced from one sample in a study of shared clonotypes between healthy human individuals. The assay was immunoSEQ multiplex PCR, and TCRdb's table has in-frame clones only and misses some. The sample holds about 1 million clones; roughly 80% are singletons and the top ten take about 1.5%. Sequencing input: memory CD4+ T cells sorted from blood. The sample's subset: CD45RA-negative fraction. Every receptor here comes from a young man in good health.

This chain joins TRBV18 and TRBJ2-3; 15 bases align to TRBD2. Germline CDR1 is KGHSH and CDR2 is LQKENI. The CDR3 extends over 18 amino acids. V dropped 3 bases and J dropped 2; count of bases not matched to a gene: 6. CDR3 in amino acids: CASSPVRTSGRDTDTQYF. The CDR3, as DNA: TGTGCCAGCTCACCCGTCAGGACTAGCGGGAGGGACACAGATACGCAGTATTTT.

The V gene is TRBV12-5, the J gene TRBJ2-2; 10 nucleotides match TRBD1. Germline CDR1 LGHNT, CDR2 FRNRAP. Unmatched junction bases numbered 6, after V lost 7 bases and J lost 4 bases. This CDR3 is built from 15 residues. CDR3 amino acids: CASVRRTGGTGELFF. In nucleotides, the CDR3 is TGTGCTAGTGTTCGAAGGACAGGGGGCACCGGGGAGCTGTTTTTT.

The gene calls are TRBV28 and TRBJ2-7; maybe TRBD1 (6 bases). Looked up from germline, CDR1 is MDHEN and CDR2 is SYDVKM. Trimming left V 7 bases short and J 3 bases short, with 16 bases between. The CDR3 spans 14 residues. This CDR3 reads CASKSGTKDYEQYF. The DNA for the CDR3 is TGTGCCAGCAAATCCGGGACAAAAGACTACGAGCAGTACTTC.

The CDR3 sequence is CASSLERGDNEQFF. CDR3 DNA: TGCGCCAGCAGCTTGGAACGGGGCGACAATGAGCAGTTCTTC. This rearrangement joins TRBV5-1 to TRBJ2-1; D tentatively fits TRBD1 or TRBD2 (5 bases each). Germline V gene lookup returns CDR1 SGHRS and CDR2 YFSETQ. Trimming shortened V by 0 bases and J by 5 bases, and 9 bases separated the two germline ends. This CDR3 has 14 residues.

CDR3 coding DNA: TGTGCCACGAGGCCGGGACTAGCCTCAGATACGCAGTATTTT. Translation gives CATRPGLASDTQYF. The genes are TRBV6-5 and TRBJ2-3; TRBD2 aligns across 9 bases. Trimming cost V 10 bases and J 4 bases; bases outside gene matches: 9. CDR1 is MNHEY, CDR2 SVGAGI, per germline. The CDR3 totals 14 residues.

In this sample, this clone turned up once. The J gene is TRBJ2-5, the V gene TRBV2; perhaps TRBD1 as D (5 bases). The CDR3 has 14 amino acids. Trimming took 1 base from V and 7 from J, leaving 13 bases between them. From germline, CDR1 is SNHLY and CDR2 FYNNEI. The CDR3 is CASSEDRYSGTQYF. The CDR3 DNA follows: TGTGCCAGCAGTGAAGACAGGTACTCAGGGACCCAGTACTTC.

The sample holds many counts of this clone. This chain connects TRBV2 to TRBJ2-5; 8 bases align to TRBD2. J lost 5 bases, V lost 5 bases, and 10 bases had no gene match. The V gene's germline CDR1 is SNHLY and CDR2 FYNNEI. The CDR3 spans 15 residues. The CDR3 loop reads CASSRGGGSVETQYF. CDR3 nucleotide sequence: TGTGCCAGCAGTCGGGGGGGCGGGAGTGTCGAGACCCAGTACTTC.

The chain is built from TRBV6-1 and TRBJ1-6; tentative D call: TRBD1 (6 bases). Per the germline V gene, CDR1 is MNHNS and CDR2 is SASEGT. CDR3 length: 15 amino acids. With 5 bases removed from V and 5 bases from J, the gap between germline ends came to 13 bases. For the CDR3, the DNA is TGTGCCAGCAGTACAAGGGGGAGAAATAATTCACCCCTCCACTTT. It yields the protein CASSTRGRNNSPLHF.